The 6 T cell receptor beta chains in this list originate from one sample, sequenced in a study of T cell repertoires in cytomegalovirus infection. TCRdb called the reads again in MiXCR, with one record for every CDR3 protein. The sample includes fewer than 200,000 distinct CDR3 sequences, roughly 20% of them seen just once. The material sequenced was PBMCs. These receptors were collected from a human donor in good health (CMV status not recorded). Some clones in this sample may be carry-over from other donors' samples.

This clonotype has more than one count but fewer than ten. V gene TRBV7-9 combines with J gene TRBJ2-7, with TRBD1 matching 11 bases. V gave up 0 bases and J gave up 4 bases; unmatched junction bases: 5. The CDR3 spans 16 residues. CDR1 and CDR2 from the germline V gene are SEHNR and FQNEAQ (reference sequence). CDR3 region: CASSLAGDRGKYEQYF. CDR3 DNA sequence: TGTGCCAGCAGCTTAGCCGGGGACAGGGGGAAATACGAGCAGTACTTC.

Ten or more counts support this clonotype. The V and J genes are TRBV12-3 or TRBV12-4 and TRBJ1-5; 7 bases fit TRBD1. There are 17 residues in the CDR3. V dropped 2 bases and J dropped 0; count of bases not matched to a gene: 7. The CDR3 sequence is CASSLNTGTDSNQPQHF. The CDR3 coding sequence is TGTGCCAGCAGTTTAAATACGGGGACAGATAGCAATCAGCCCCAGCATTTT.

This clonotype has just a few counts. The chain combines TRBV4-3 with TRBJ2-3; 9 bases match TRBD2. The CDR3 sequence is 19 residues long. CDR1 and CDR2 from the germline V gene are LGHNA and YSLEER. V was clipped by 0 bases and J by 0 bases; unmatched bases: 10. The CDR3 nucleotides read TGCGCCAGCAGCCAAGATACAGCGGGAGGAGGCCTGAGCACAGATACGCAGTATTTT. Translating gives CASSQDTAGGGLSTDTQYF.

The CDR3 nucleotides read TGTGCCAGCAGCTTAGAGCGGGCCCCCTACAATGAGCAGTTCTTC. Its translation is CASSLERAPYNEQFF. The genes are TRBV7-9 and TRBJ2-1; the D gene is possibly TRBD2 (6 bases). This CDR3 has 15 residues. Germline CDR1 is SEHNR and CDR2 is FQNEAQ (reference sequence). V shed 1 base and J shed 2 bases, with 9 bases lying between them. Looking up the rest from reference TRBV7-9 and TRBJ2-1 gives the full variable domain: DTGVSQNPRHKITKRGQNVTFRCDPISEHNRLYWYRQTLGQGPEFLTYFQNEAQLEKSRLLSDRFSAERPKGSFSTLEIQRTEQGDSAMYLCASSLERAPYNEQFFGPGTRLTVL.

This chain joins TRBV29-1 and TRBJ1-4, with D unclear. The V gene's germline CDR1 is SQVTM and CDR2 ANQGSEA. The CDR3 is made up of 12 amino acids. The V gene lost 5 bases and the J gene lost 8 bases, with 12 bases spanning the gap. The CDR3 reads CSVNRLGEKLFF. CDR3 nucleotide sequence: TGCAGCGTTAATAGGCTAGGAGAAAAACTGTTTTTT.

V usage is TRBV29-1 and J usage is TRBJ2-3, with 7 nucleotides matching TRBD2. The V and J ends lost 1 base and 2 bases, in that order; junction bases with no gene match: 6. The CDR3 is made up of 15 amino acids. Looked up from germline, CDR1 is SQVTM and CDR2 is ANQGSEA. In DNA form, the CDR3 reads TGCAGCGTTGAAGTGGCGGGAGTAACCACAGATACGCAGTATTTT. Residues: CSVEVAGVTTDTQYF.